The rows below give T cell receptor beta chains drawn from one sample of a study of T cell clonotyping in hematopoietic cell transplantation. Clones were sequenced by immunoSEQ multiplex PCR, and TCRdb holds only the in-frame ones, with some missing. The data show about 50,000 clones, around 84% seen once. The sample here was peripheral blood mononuclear cells, taken before stem cell transplant. These receptors all stem from a man between 60 and 75 years old with biphenotypic leukemia. Some clones in this sample may be carry-over from other donors' samples. The CDR3 runs from the conserved cysteine through the conserved F or W. The D gene is left open where the match is weak. Only some rows state a clone size, as once, few, many or a class for expanded clones.

D gene	V gene	clone size	J gene	CDR3 protein	CDR3 DNA
TRBD1	TRBV6-5	once	TRBJ1-5	CANEYVQGGNQPQHF	TGTGCCAACGAGTATGTCCAGGGGGGCAATCAGCCCCAGCATTTT
TRBD2	TRBV5-1	NA	TRBJ2-3	CASSLEGGREDTQYF	TGCGCCAGCAGCTTGGAGGGCGGGAGGGAAGATACGCAGTATTTT
TRBD1	TRBV6-1	NA	TRBJ2-5	CASSRTGGETQYF	TGTGCCAGCAGTCGCACAGGGGGGGAGACCCAGTACTTC
NA	TRBV5-5	NA	TRBJ1-1	CASSFSGLDTEAFF	TGTGCCAGCAGCTTTTCAGGGTTGGACACTGAAGCTTTCTTT
TRBD1	TRBV10-3	NA	TRBJ2-7	CAISTDRGTSEQYF	TGTGCCATCAGTACCGACAGGGGTACTTCCGAGCAGTACTTC
NA	TRBV4-3	once	TRBJ1-4	CASSQDRGRHEKLFF	TGCGCCAGCAGCCAAGATCGGGGGCGCCATGAAAAACTGTTTTTT
NA	TRBV28	NA	TRBJ1-2	CASSLMDTSNYGYTF	TGTGCCAGCAGTTTAATGGACACCTCTAACTATGGCTACACCTTC
NA	TRBV6-6	NA	TRBJ1-2	CATDSENSYTF	TGTGCCACCGACAGTGAAAATAGCTACACCTTC
NA	TRBV4-1	NA	TRBJ1-2	CASSQEMGVYGYTF	TGCGCCAGCAGCCAAGAGATGGGGGTCTATGGCTACACCTTC
NA	TRBV28	NA	TRBJ1-2	CASSSTANYGYTF	TGTGCCAGCAGTTCGACAGCTAACTATGGCTACACCTTC
TRBD2	TRBV10-3	NA	TRBJ2-1	CAASGSNRNEQFF	TGTGCCGCTAGCGGGAGTAACAGGAATGAGCAGTTCTTC
TRBD1	TRBV6-5	NA	TRBJ1-2	CASRTTGATYGYTF	TGTGCCAGCAGAACGACAGGGGCGACGTATGGCTACACCTTC
NA	TRBV6-6	NA	TRBJ2-3	CASSSSTDTQYF	TGTGCCAGCAGTTCGAGCACAGATACGCAGTATTTT
TRBD2	TRBV5-6	once	TRBJ2-3	CASSLLAGVVTDTQYF	TGTGCCAGCAGCCTTCTAGCGGGAGTTGTCACAGATACGCAGTATTTT
NA	TRBV7-8	NA	TRBJ2-2	CASSQKTVGELFF	TGTGCCAGCAGCCAAAAGACTGTAGGGGAGCTGTTTTTT
NA	TRBV30	NA	TRBJ2-1	CAWSRQNEQFF	TGTGCCTGGAGTAGACAGAATGAGCAGTTCTTC
NA	TRBV6-5	NA	TRBJ1-1	CASSVLSHTEAFF	TGTGCCAGCAGTGTTTTGTCCCACACTGAAGCTTTCTTT
TRBD2	TRBV7-6	NA	TRBJ2-3	CASSSGLAGGMGSDTQYF	TGTGCCAGCAGCTCCGGACTAGCGGGAGGAATGGGGTCGGATACGCAGTATTTT
NA	TRBV27	NA	TRBJ2-7	CASSFRGGSLYEQYF	TGTGCCAGCAGTTTCCGGGGTGGATCTCTCTACGAGCAGTACTTC
TRBD1	TRBV29-1	NA	TRBJ1-1	CSAQGAGNTEAFF	TGCAGTGCACAGGGGGCCGGGAACACTGAAGCTTTCTTT
TRBD1	TRBV18	NA	TRBJ1-1	CASSAGGMGLNTEAFF	TGTGCCAGCTCAGCAGGGGGCATGGGGCTGAACACTGAAGCTTTCTTT
NA	TRBV4-1	NA	TRBJ1-2	CASSQLLGAGSFGYTF	TGCGCCAGCAGCCAACTACTGGGTGCGGGTTCGTTTGGCTACACCTTC
TRBD1	TRBV28	NA	TRBJ1-1	CASSAGGRSEAFF	TGTGCCAGCAGTGCAGGGGGCCGATCTGAAGCTTTCTTT
NA	TRBV7-9	NA	TRBJ2-3	CASSPSGNTDTQYF	TGTGCCAGCAGCCCGAGCGGAAACACAGATACGCAGTATTTT
NA	TRBV9	NA	TRBJ1-2	CASNDERNGYTF	TGTGCCAGCAACGACGAGAGAAATGGCTACACCTTC
TRBD2	TRBV5-4	NA	TRBJ2-1	CAGRVAGGRNEQFF	TGTGCCGGGAGGGTAGCGGGAGGGCGCAATGAGCAGTTCTTC
NA	TRBV4-1	NA	TRBJ1-5	CASSRGNDQPQHF	TGCGCCAGCAGCCGGGGGAACGATCAGCCCCAGCATTTT
TRBD2	TRBV19	NA	TRBJ2-1	CASSILQPGLAFHNEQFF	TGTGCCAGTAGTATCCTACAACCGGGACTAGCGTTCCACAATGAGCAGTTCTTC
NA	TRBV6-5	NA	TRBJ1-1	CASSYTTNTEAFF	TGTGCCAGCAGTTATACGACGAACACTGAAGCTTTCTTT
NA	TRBV7-2	NA	TRBJ2-7	CASSRSVGSSYEQYF	TGTGCCAGCAGCCGTAGTGTTGGGAGCTCCTACGAGCAGTACTTC
NA	TRBV5-4	NA	TRBJ2-3	CASEVWSVGGDTQYF	TGTGCCAGCGAGGTATGGAGCGTAGGAGGAGATACGCAGTATTTT
TRBD2	TRBV6-5	NA	TRBJ2-1	CASSLGLAGDEQFF	TGTGCCAGCAGTTTAGGACTAGCGGGAGATGAGCAGTTCTTC
NA	TRBV5-8	NA	TRBJ1-1	CASPLSRLGDTEAFF	TGTGCCAGCCCCCTGAGCCGGTTGGGGGACACTGAAGCTTTCTTT